This passage covers 14 T cell receptor beta chains from one sample sequenced in a study of OX40 agonist ivuxolimab in advanced cancers. The protocol was immunoSEQ multiplex PCR, while the TCRdb copy is restricted to in-frame clones and leaves out a portion. Of fewer than 35,000 clones listed, over 60% are singletons. The specimen comprised CD4+ or CD8+ T cells sorted from blood, sampled in a trial of the OX40 agonist ivuxolimab. The receptor set was obtained from an adult with an advanced solid tumor such as melanoma, head and neck, liver or kidney cancer.

This clone has more than one count but fewer than ten. The chain is built from TRBV23-1 and TRBJ2-2; 7 bases are a match to TRBD1. TRBV23-1 is labeled an ORF, and its function is uncertain. There are 17 residues in the CDR3. Trimming took 4 bases from V and 1 from J; bases not matched to a gene: 9. The CDR3 loop is CASSPDWTGLNTGELFF. The DNA of the CDR3 is TGCGCCAGCAGTCCGGACTGGACAGGTCTGAACACCGGGGAGCTGTTTTTT.

V and J are TRBV5-6 and TRBJ2-7, with a possible D match to TRBD2 (5 bases). With 3 bases removed from V and 6 bases from J, the gap between germline ends came to 19 bases. The germline V gene encodes CDR1 SGHDT and CDR2 YYEEEE. The CDR3 spans 15 residues. Here the CDR3 reads CASSYGNLRRGEQYF. The DNA of the CDR3 is TGTGCCAGCAGCTACGGGAATTTGCGGAGAGGCGAGCAGTACTTC.

This clone has just one count. V is TRBV6-1 and J is TRBJ1-1; the D gene is possibly TRBD1 (6 bases). The germline V gene encodes CDR1 MNHNS and CDR2 SASEGT. The CDR3 is 18 residues long. V was shortened by 4 bases and J by 0 bases, with 21 bases between the two germline ends. For the CDR3, the DNA is TGTGCCAGCAGTGGGACAGTCGGCAACCTAGGGATGAACACTGAAGCTTTCTTT. Translated: CASSGTVGNLGMNTEAFF.

J is TRBJ2-3 and V is TRBV30; D possibly corresponds to TRBD2 (6 bases). The CDR3 runs 15 residues. CDR1 is GTSNPN and CDR2 is SVGIG in the germline V gene (reference sequence). The ends were cut back, 5 bases at V and 1 base at J, with 16 bases in the middle. The CDR3 DNA reads TGTGCCTGGGGGAGGTCGGGTCATGGCACAGATACGCAGTATTTT. This gives the protein CAWGRSGHGTDTQYF.

The chain recombines TRBV12-5 with TRBJ2-3; no clear D. From germline, CDR1 is LGHNT and CDR2 FRNRAP. The ends were cut back, 0 bases at V and 2 bases at J, with 12 bases in the middle. The CDR3 runs 16 residues. The CDR3 is CASGLVLTETTDTQYF. CDR3 coding DNA: TGTGCTAGTGGTTTGGTACTTACAGAAACCACAGATACGCAGTATTTT.

This chain links TRBV28 with TRBJ1-3, with D unclear. Per the germline V gene, CDR1 is MDHEN and CDR2 is SYDVKM. The CDR3 is 16 amino acids. The V end was cut by 6 bases, the J end by 0 bases, with 15 bases between. CDR3 sequence reads: CASSLRTSISGNTIYF. DNA of the CDR3: TGTGCCAGCAGCCTTCGGACTTCCATCTCTGGAAACACCATATATTTT.

This clone turned up a few times. The V and J genes are TRBV6-5 and TRBJ2-7; maybe TRBD2 (6 bases). This CDR3 is 14 amino acids long. CDR1 and CDR2 (germline): MNHEY, SVGAGI. The ends were cut back, 4 bases at V and 7 bases at J, with 17 bases in the middle. This chain's CDR3 is CASSLGGGATEQYF. The CDR3 DNA reads as TGTGCCAGCAGTTTGGGGGGAGGTGCTACTGAGCAGTACTTC.

The chain carries TRBV10-2 and TRBJ2-2; D remains unclear. This CDR3 is 15 amino acids long. Germline V CDR1 and CDR2: WSHSY, SAAADI. V was shortened by 7 bases and J by 3 bases, with 15 bases between the two germline ends. The CDR3 DNA sequence: TGCGCCAGCAAAGGTGGGCTGTCGGACACCGGGGAGCTGTTTTTT. Translation: CASKGGLSDTGELFF.

This chain joins TRBV6-5 and TRBJ2-7, with no clear D. This CDR3 is 11 amino acids long. V gave up 2 bases and J gave up 6 bases, with 5 bases separating them. Per germline, CDR1 MNHEY and CDR2 SVGAGI. Here the CDR3 DNA reads TGTGCCAGCAGTTACGGGCGCGAGCAGTACTTC. Its protein is CASSYGREQYF.

This clone was observed a few times. CDR3 in DNA: TGTGCCAGCAGATTCGGGACAGGGATGGAAAAACTGTTTTTT. Amino acid sequence: CASRFGTGMEKLFF. V and J are TRBV2 and TRBJ1-4; 9 nucleotides align to TRBD1. With V trimmed by 6 bases and J by 8 bases, 7 bases remained unmatched. This CDR3 contains 14 residues. Germline CDR1 and CDR2: SNHLY and FYNNEI.

The table lists this clone with a count of one. The genes are TRBV9 and TRBJ2-7; D tentatively fits TRBD1 or TRBD2 (5 bases each). Trimming took off 6 bases at V and 4 bases at J, with 29 bases between the two ends. This CDR3 has 18 amino acids. The V gene's germline CDR1 is SGDLS and CDR2 YYNGEE. The DNA of the CDR3 is TGTGCCAGCACCCTATATACCCCGGGACCAATTAAAATTTACGAGCAGTACTTC. Protein sequence: CASTLYTPGPIKIYEQYF.

This clone was seen a few times. The chain recombines TRBV27 with TRBJ2-1, with TRBD1 matching over 9 bases. Trimming at V came to 3 bases and at J to 6 bases, leaving 6 bases not matched to a gene. Germline V lookup: CDR1 MNHEY, CDR2 SMNVEV (reference sequence). CDR3 length: 15 amino acids. The CDR3 spells CASSLTGQGLNEQFF. The DNA for the CDR3 is TGTGCCAGCAGTTTGACGGGACAGGGCCTCAATGAGCAGTTCTTC.

This clone came up once. This chain joins TRBV27 and TRBJ2-3, with 12 positions matching TRBD2. Germline lookup yields CDR1 MNHEY and CDR2 SMNVEV (reference sequence). Trimming cost V 6 bases and J 2 bases; bases outside gene matches: 6. This CDR3 is built from 16 residues. CDR3 nucleotide sequence: TGTGCCAGCAGACCCAGGACTAGCGGGAACACAGATACGCAGTATTTT. It yields the protein CASRPRTSGNTDTQYF.

This chain links TRBV2 with TRBJ2-2; D is unclear. Deletions cut 4 bases from V and 4 bases from J, with 7 bases between. Looked up from germline, CDR1 is SNHLY and CDR2 is FYNNEI. This CDR3 is built from 13 residues. CDR3 sequence: CASSVETTGELFF. CDR3 DNA sequence: TGTGCCAGCAGTGTGGAGACCACCGGGGAGCTGTTTTTT.